A single sample gave rise to the 22 T cell receptor beta chains below, sequenced in a study of yellow fever vaccine responses in identical twins. One entry per CDR3 protein, called by TCRdb with MiXCR from the RT-PCR reads. The profile shows 20,000 to 25,000 distinct CDR3 sequences, under 80% of them singletons. Sequenced here: T cells from blood (PBMCs), unsorted or a sorted subset (not recorded which), sampled before or after yellow fever vaccination (not recorded which). Receptors were obtained from a woman under 30 who received the yellow fever vaccine.

V is TRBV28 and J is TRBJ2-4; D tentatively reads TRBD1 or TRBD2 (6 bases each). The germline V and J ends were trimmed by 6 bases and 0 bases, with 18 bases remaining between them. The germline gives CDR1 MDHEN, CDR2 SYDVKM. The CDR3 sequence is 17 residues long. The chain's CDR3 is CASSLWSGDIAKNIQYF. The DNA of the CDR3 is TGTGCCAGCAGCCTATGGTCGGGGGACATAGCCAAAAACATTCAGTACTTC.

The chain is built from TRBV12-3 or TRBV12-4 and TRBJ1-1; 7 bases agree with TRBD1. The ends lost 5 bases at V and 4 bases at J; junction bases unmatched: 4. The CDR3 covers 13 residues. CDR3 in amino acids: CASSLTGVTEAFF. As DNA, the CDR3 is TGTGCCAGCAGTCTTACAGGGGTCACTGAAGCTTTCTTT.

The V call is TRBV7-3, the J call TRBJ2-7; 7 bases are a match to TRBD1. J gave up 2 bases and V 1 base, and 2 bases lay outside the gene matches. The CDR3 spans 14 residues. Germline V gene sequence: CDR1 SGHTA, CDR2 FQGTGA. CDR3: CASSLMGQPYEQYF. CDR3 DNA: TGTGCCAGCAGCTTAATGGGACAGCCCTACGAGCAGTACTTC.

This chain links TRBV13 with TRBJ2-3; tentative D call: TRBD1 (6 bases). The germline V and J ends were trimmed by 7 bases and 6 bases, with 11 bases remaining between them. The CDR3 runs 12 residues. From germline, CDR1 is PRHDT and CDR2 FYEKMQ (reference sequence). CDR3: CASNRAGDTQYF. The CDR3 coding sequence is TGTGCCAGCAACAGGGCCGGGGATACGCAGTATTTT. Looking up the rest from reference TRBV13 and TRBJ2-3 gives the full variable domain: AAGVIQSPRHLIKEKRETATLKCYPIPRHDTVYWYQQGPGQDPQFLISFYEKMQSDKGSIPDRFSAQQFSDYHSELNMSSLELGDSALYFCASNRAGDTQYFGPGTRLTVL.

The chain uses TRBV7-9 and TRBJ1-1; TRBD1 is a possible D gene (5 bases). V lost 5 bases and J lost 0, with 10 bases in between. Germline lookup yields CDR1 SEHNR and CDR2 FQNEAQ (reference sequence). This CDR3 has 14 amino acids. CDR3 in amino acids: CASSPGQMNTEAFF. DNA of the CDR3: TGTGCCAGCAGCCCCGGACAAATGAACACTGAAGCTTTCTTT.

The rearrangement links TRBV27 to TRBJ2-1, with 7 nucleotides matching TRBD2. CDR1 is MNHEY and CDR2 is SMNVEV in the germline V gene (reference sequence). Trimming removed 0 bases from V and 0 bases from J; junction bases left unmatched: 2. The CDR3 runs 16 residues. CDR3 region: CASSLSSGGSYNEQFF. CDR3 sequence (DNA): TGTGCCAGCAGTTTATCGTCGGGGGGCTCCTACAATGAGCAGTTCTTC.

The chain uses TRBV5-1 and TRBJ2-5; TRBD1 matches 8 bases. Per the germline V gene, CDR1 is SGHRS and CDR2 is YFSETQ. CDR3 length: 14 amino acids. V lost 4 bases, J lost 1 base, and 3 bases stayed unmatched. In DNA, the CDR3 is TGCGCCAGCAGCCCAGGACAGGGCCAAGAGACCCAGTACTTC. The encoded protein is CASSPGQGQETQYF.

This clonotype showed up just a few times. The chain links TRBV29-1 to TRBJ1-1; D remains unclear. CDR1 is SQVTM and CDR2 is ANQGSEA in the germline V gene. The ends were cut back, 5 bases at V and 8 bases at J, with 15 bases in the middle. This CDR3 comprises 12 residues. The DNA of the CDR3 is TGCAGCGTTATGCGGGCGTCACTCGAAGCTTTCTTT. Its protein product is CSVMRASLEAFF.

This sequence joins TRBV24-1 and TRBJ2-7; no reliable D call. This CDR3 is 13 amino acids long. The germline V gene encodes CDR1 KGHDR and CDR2 SFDVKD. The V end lost 1 base, the J end lost 6 bases, and 9 bases lay between the germline ends. The CDR3 coding sequence is TGTGCCACCAGTGATTTCCCGCGATTCGAGCAGTACTTC. Protein product: CATSDFPRFEQYF.

The chain is built from TRBV6-2 or TRBV6-3 and TRBJ2-7; D is possibly TRBD1 (6 bases). Germline assignment: CDR1 MNHEY and CDR2 SVGEGT. This CDR3 has 13 amino acids. V lost 6 bases, J lost 1 base, and 10 bases lay in between. The CDR3 here is CASRQGQSYEQYV. The CDR3 DNA is TGTGCCAGCAGGCAAGGACAGTCCTACGAGCAGTACGTC.

The chain has TRBV12-3 or TRBV12-4 and TRBJ2-2; no definite D call. CDR3 length: 12 amino acids. With 7 bases removed from V and 1 base from J, the gap between germline ends came to 4 bases. CDR3 region: CASMWNTGELFF. In nucleotides, the CDR3 is TGTGCCAGCATGTGGAACACCGGGGAGCTGTTTTTT.

The rearrangement links TRBV5-5 to TRBJ2-7, with D unclear. Germline lookup yields CDR1 SGHKS and CDR2 YYEKEE (reference sequence). Trimming removed 3 bases from V and 3 bases from J, with 10 bases in between. The CDR3 has 13 amino acids. Here the CDR3 reads CASSWNPDYEQYF. CDR3 sequence (DNA): TGTGCCAGCAGCTGGAATCCGGACTACGAGCAGTACTTC.

This rearrangement joins TRBV10-1 to TRBJ2-3; 10 bases agree with TRBD2. The CDR3 runs to 16 residues. The V segment lost 3 bases and the J segment 1 base; nucleotides outside the gene matches: 4. Per germline, CDR1 WNHNN and CDR2 SYGVQD (reference sequence). The CDR3: CASSDAGTSGTDTQYF. CDR3 DNA sequence: TGCGCCAGCAGTGACGCCGGGACTAGCGGCACAGATACGCAGTATTTT.

The chain employs TRBV5-1 and TRBJ2-1; weak D call: TRBD2 (5 bases). Trimming pared 0 bases from V and 1 base from J, leaving 8 bases between. Germline V CDR1 and CDR2: SGHRS, YFSETQ. The CDR3 covers 15 residues. The CDR3 nucleotides are TGCGCCAGCAGCTTGGGGCTAGCTTCCTACAATGAGCAGTTCTTC. As protein: CASSLGLASYNEQFF.

This clonotype was recorded only once. The V and J genes are TRBV6-2 or TRBV6-3 and TRBJ2-3; 12 bases agree with TRBD1. The CDR3 runs to 16 residues. V lost 1 base, J lost 6 bases, and 5 bases stayed unmatched. Per the germline V gene, CDR1 is MNHEY and CDR2 is SVGEGT. CDR3 bases: TGTGCCAGCAGTTACTACGGGACAGGGGGCTCGGATACGCAGTATTTT. The encoded protein is CASSYYGTGGSDTQYF.

The CDR3 sequence: CASSYPKTSLTYNEQFF. The CDR3 nucleotides are TGTGCCAGCAGCTACCCTAAGACTAGTTTGACCTACAATGAGCAGTTCTTC. The V and J genes are TRBV11-3 and TRBJ2-1; maybe TRBD2 (6 bases). The CDR3 is made up of 17 amino acids. CDR1 SGHNT and CDR2 YENEEA come from the germline V gene. Trimming shortened V by 4 bases and J by 2 bases, and 18 bases separated the two germline ends.

A note on this clonotype: Germline and junction disagree at one end, which may indicate a read error. The chain links TRBV12-3 or TRBV12-4 to TRBJ1-6, with TRBD1 identical over 10 bases. This CDR3 region has 15 residues. The CDR3 DNA is TGTGCCAGCAGTTGGACAGGGGGAATCAATTCACCCTTCCACTTT. Translation gives CASSWTGGINSPFHF.

On this clonotype itself: One junction end disagrees with the germline gene, perhaps due to a read error. V and J are TRBV2 and TRBJ2-3, with D perhaps TRBD1 (9 bases). This CDR3 comprises 15 residues. CDR1 is SNHLY and CDR2 is FYNNEI in the germline V gene. CDR3 residues: CGSGRRQGGTDTQYF. The CDR3 bases are TGTGGCAGCGGGAGAAGACAGGGGGGCACAGATACGCAGTATTTT. Complete variable domain (other parts from reference TRBV2 and TRBJ2-3): EPEVTQTPSHQVTQMGQEVILRCVPISNHLYFYWYRQILGQKVEFLVSFYNNEISEKSEIFDDQFSVERPDGSNFTLKIRSTKLEDSAMYFCGSGRRQGGTDTQYFGPGTRLTVL.

The chain uses TRBV3-1 and TRBJ2-1; D not certain. Per germline, CDR1 LGHDT and CDR2 YNNKEL (reference sequence). CDR3 length equals 13 residues. V was trimmed by 5 bases and J by 6 bases, leaving 11 bases between them. The CDR3 DNA sequence: TGTGCCAGCAGCGGTGATAGCCTCAATGAGCAGTTCTTC. This gives the protein CASSGDSLNEQFF.

This clonotype was picked up a small number of times. The chain employs TRBV20-1 and TRBJ2-1, with 8 bases lining up with TRBD2. CDR1 DFQATT and CDR2 SNEGSKA come from the germline V gene (reference sequence). This CDR3 region has 14 residues. V shed 3 bases, J shed 4 bases, and the junction held 5 bases outside the gene matches. The CDR3 DNA reads TGCAGTGCTAGTTTGGCTAGCGGGTACAATGAGCAGTTCTTC. Its protein product is CSASLASGYNEQFF.

The chain carries TRBV10-3 and TRBJ1-1; the D gene is possibly TRBD1 (5 bases). CDR1 ENHRY and CDR2 SYGVKD come from the germline V gene. This CDR3 has 16 amino acids. Trimming pared 2 bases from V and 3 bases from J, leaving 16 bases between. The CDR3 DNA follows: TGTGCCATCAGTGAGAGGGTGGGGATCAGGGACACTGAAGCTTTCTTT. Translated: CAISERVGIRDTEAFF.

V is TRBV4-1 and J is TRBJ2-7; D remains unclear. V gave up 1 base and J gave up 2 bases, with 6 bases separating them. Germline lookup yields CDR1 MGHRA and CDR2 YSYEKL. This CDR3 comprises 13 residues. Written as DNA, the CDR3 is TGCGCCAGCAGCCAAGGAACAACCTACGAGCAGTACTTC. Protein sequence: CASSQGTTYEQYF.